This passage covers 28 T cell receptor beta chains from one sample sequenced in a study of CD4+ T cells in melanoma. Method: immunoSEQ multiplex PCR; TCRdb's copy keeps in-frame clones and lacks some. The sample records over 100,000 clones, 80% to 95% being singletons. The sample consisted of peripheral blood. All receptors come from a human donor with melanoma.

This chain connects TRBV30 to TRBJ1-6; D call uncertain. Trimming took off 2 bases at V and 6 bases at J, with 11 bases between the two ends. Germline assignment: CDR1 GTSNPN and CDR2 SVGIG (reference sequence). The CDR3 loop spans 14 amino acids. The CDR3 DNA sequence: TGTGCCTGGAGTTCGGCGACGGTTAATTCACCCCTCCACTTT. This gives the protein CAWSSATVNSPLHF.

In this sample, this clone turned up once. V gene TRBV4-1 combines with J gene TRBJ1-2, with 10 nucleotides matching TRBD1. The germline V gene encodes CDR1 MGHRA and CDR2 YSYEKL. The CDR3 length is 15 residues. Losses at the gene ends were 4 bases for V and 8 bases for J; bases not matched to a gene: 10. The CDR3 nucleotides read TGCGCCAGCAGCCGCCGCCTCGGGACAGGGGAGGGCTACACCTTC. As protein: CASSRRLGTGEGYTF.

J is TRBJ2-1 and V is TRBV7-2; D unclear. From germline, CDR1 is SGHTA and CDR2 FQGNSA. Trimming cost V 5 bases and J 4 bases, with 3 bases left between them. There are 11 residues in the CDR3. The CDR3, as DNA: TGTGCCAGCAGCCCATACAATGAGCAGTTCTTC. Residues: CASSPYNEQFF.

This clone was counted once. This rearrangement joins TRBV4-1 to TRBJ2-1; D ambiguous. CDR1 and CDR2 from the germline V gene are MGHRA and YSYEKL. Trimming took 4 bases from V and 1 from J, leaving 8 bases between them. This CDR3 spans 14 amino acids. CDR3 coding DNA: TGCGCCAGCAGCCCCCTTGGGTCCTACAATGAGCAGTTCTTC. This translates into CASSPLGSYNEQFF.

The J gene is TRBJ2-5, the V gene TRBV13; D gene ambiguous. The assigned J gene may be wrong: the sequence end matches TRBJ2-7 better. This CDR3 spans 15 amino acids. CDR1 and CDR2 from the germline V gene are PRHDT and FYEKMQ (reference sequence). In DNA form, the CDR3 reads TGTGCCAGCAGCTTAGGGTCGGTCAGAACCTACGAGCAGTACTTC. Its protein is CASSLGSVRTYEQYF.

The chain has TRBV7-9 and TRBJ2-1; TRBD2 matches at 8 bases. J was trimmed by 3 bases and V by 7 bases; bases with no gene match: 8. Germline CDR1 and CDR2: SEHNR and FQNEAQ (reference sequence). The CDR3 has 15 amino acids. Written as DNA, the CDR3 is TGTGCCAGCACCTCAGCGGGAGTGGTCTACAATGAGCAGTTCTTC. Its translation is CASTSAGVVYNEQFF. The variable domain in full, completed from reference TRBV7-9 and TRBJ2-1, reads DTGVSQNPRHKITKRGQNVTFRCDPISEHNRLYWYRQTLGQGPEFLTYFQNEAQLEKSRLLSDRFSAERPKGSFSTLEIQRTEQGDSAMYLCASTSAGVVYNEQFFGPGTRLTVL.

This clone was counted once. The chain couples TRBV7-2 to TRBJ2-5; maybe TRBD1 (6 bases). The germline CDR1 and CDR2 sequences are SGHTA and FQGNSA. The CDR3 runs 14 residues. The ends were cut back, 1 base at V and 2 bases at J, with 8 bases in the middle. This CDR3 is CASSLVGQQETQYF. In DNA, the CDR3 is TGTGCCAGCAGCTTAGTTGGACAGCAAGAGACCCAGTACTTC.

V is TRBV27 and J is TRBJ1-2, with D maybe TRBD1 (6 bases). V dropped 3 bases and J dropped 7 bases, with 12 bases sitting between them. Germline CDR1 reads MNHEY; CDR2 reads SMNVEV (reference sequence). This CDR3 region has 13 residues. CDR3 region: CASSFGGSVGYTF. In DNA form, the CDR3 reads TGTGCCAGCAGTTTCGGGGGCTCGGTTGGCTACACCTTC.

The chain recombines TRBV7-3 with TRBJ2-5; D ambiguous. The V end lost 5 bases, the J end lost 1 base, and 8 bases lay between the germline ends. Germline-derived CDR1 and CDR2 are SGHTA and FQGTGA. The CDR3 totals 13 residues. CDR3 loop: CASSLDSQETQYF. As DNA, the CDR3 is TGTGCCAGCAGCCTCGACTCCCAAGAGACCCAGTACTTC.

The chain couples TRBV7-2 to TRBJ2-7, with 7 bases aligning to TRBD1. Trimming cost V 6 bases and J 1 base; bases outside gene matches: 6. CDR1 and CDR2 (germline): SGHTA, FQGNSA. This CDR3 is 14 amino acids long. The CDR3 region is CASSEDRDSYEQYF. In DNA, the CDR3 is TGTGCCAGCAGTGAAGACAGGGATTCCTACGAGCAGTACTTC.

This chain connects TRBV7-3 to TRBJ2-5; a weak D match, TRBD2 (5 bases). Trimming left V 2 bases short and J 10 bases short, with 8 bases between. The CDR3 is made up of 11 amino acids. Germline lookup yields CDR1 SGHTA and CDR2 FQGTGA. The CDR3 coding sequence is TGTGCCAGCAGCTTAGCGGGCCTCCAGTACTTC. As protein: CASSLAGLQYF.

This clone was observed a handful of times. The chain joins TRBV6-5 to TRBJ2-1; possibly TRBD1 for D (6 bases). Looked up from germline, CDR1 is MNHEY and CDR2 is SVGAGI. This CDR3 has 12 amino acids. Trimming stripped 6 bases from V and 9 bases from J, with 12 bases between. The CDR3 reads CASRTGQREQFF. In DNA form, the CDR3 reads TGTGCCAGCAGGACAGGTCAGCGTGAGCAGTTCTTC.

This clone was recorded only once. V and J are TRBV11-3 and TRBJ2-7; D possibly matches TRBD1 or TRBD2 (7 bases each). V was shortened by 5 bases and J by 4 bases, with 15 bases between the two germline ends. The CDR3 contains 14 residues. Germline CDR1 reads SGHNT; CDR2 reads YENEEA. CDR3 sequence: CASSQRDSAYEQYF. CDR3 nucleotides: TGTGCCAGCAGCCAGCGGGACAGTGCGTACGAGCAGTACTTC.

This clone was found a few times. CDR3 residues: CASGRGAGGEQFF. The CDR3 coding sequence is TGCGCCAGCGGGAGGGGCGCAGGGGGGGAGCAGTTCTTC. The chain links TRBV10-2 to TRBJ2-1, with D perhaps matching TRBD1 or TRBD2 (7 bases each). V was shortened by 8 bases and J by 10 bases, with 18 bases between the two germline ends. The CDR3 has 13 residues. Germline CDR1 is WSHSY and CDR2 is SAAADI.

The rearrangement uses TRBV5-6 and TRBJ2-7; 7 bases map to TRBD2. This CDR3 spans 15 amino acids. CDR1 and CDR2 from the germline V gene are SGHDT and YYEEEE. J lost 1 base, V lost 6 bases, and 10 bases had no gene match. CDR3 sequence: CASNFEGRGSYEQYF. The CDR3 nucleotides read TGTGCCAGCAACTTCGAGGGGAGGGGATCCTACGAGCAGTACTTC.

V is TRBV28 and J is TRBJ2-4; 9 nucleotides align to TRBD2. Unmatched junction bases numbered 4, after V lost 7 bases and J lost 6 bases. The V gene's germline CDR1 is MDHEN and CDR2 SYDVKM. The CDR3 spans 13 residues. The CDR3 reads CASTLTSGNIQYF. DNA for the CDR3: TGTGCCAGCACCCTGACTAGCGGAAACATTCAGTACTTC.

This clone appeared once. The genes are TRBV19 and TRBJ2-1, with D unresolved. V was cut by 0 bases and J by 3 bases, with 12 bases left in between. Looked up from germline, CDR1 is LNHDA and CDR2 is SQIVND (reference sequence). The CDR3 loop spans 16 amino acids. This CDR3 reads CASSIDQRGLYNEQFF. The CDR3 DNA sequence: TGTGCCAGTAGTATAGACCAGCGCGGCCTCTACAATGAGCAGTTCTTC.

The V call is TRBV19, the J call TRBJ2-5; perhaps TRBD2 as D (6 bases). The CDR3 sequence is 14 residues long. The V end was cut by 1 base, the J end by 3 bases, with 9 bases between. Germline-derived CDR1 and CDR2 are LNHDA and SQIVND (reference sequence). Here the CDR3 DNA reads TGTGCCAGTAGTATAGGGGACTTGAAAGAGACCCAGTACTTC. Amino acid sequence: CASSIGDLKETQYF.

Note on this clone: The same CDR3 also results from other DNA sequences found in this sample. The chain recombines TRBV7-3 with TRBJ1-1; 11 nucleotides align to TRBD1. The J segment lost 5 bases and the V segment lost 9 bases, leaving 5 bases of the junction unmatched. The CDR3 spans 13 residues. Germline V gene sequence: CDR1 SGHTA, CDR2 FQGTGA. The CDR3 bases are TGTGCCAGTAGCGGGACAGGGGGGACTGAAGCTTTCTTT. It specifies CASSGTGGTEAFF.

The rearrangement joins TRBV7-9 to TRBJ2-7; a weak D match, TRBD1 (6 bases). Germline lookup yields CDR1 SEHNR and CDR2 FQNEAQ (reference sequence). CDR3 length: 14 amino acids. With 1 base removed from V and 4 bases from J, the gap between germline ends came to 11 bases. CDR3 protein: CASSLGGRTYEQYF. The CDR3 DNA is TGTGCCAGCAGCTTAGGGGGGCGGACTTACGAGCAGTACTTC.

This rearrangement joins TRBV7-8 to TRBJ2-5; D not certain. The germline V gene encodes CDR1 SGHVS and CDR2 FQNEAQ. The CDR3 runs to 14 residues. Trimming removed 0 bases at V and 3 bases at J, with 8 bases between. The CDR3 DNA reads TGTGCCAGCAGCTTAGCCGCCAGTAAAGAGACCCAGTACTTC. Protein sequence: CASSLAASKETQYF.

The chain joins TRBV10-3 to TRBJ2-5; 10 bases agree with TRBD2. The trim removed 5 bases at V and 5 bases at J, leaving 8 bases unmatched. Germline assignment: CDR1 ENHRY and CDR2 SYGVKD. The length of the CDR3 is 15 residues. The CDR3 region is CAISTSAGGRETQYF. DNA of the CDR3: TGTGCCATCAGTACGTCAGCGGGGGGGCGGGAGACCCAGTACTTC.

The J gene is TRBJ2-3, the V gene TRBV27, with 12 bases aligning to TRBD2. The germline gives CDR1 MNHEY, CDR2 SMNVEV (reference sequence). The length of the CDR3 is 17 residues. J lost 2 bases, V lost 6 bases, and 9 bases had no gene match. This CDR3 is CASRERLAGVSTDTQYF. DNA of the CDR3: TGTGCCAGCAGAGAACGACTAGCGGGAGTTTCCACAGATACGCAGTATTTT.

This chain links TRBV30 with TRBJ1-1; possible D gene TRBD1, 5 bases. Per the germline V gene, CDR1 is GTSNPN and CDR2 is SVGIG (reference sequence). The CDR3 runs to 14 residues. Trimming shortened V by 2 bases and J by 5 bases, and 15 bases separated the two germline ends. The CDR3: CAWSIGGKVTEAFF. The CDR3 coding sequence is TGTGCCTGGAGTATCGGGGGGAAGGTGACTGAAGCTTTCTTT.

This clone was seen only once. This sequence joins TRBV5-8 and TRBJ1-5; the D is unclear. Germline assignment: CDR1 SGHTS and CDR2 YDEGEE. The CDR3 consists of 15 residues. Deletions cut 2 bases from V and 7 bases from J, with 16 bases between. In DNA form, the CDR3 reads TGTGCCAGCAGCTTCTTTTGGGGAAGCGGGCAGCCCCAGCATTTT. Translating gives CASSFFWGSGQPQHF.

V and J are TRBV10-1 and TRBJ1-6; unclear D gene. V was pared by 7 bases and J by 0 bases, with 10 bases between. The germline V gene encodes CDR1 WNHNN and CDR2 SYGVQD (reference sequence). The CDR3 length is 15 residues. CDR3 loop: CASTLSSSYNSPLHF. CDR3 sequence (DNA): TGCGCCAGCACTCTCTCGAGCTCCTATAATTCACCCCTCCACTTT.

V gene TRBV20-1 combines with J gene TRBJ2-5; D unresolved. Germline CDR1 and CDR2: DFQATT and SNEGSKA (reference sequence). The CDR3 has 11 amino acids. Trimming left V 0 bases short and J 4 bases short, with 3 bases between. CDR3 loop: CSARDLETQYF. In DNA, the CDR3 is TGCAGTGCTAGAGATCTAGAGACCCAGTACTTC.

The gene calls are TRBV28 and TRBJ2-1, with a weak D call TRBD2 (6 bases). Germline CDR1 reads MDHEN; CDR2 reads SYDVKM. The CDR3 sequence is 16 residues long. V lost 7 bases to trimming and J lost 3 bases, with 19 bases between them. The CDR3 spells CASKQSWGGDYNEQFF. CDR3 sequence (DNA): TGTGCCAGCAAACAGAGCTGGGGCGGGGACTACAATGAGCAGTTCTTC.